These 26 T cell receptor beta chains were sequenced from one sample in a study of CD8+CD57+ T cells in acquired aplastic anemia. The template used for profiling TCR beta VDJ and CDR3 was genomic DNA. Using its own MiXCR run on the reads, TCRdb lists one record per CDR3 protein. The sample holds some 120,000 distinct CDR3 sequences; around 48% are singletons and the top ten take roughly 2.5%. Sequencing was carried out using sorted CD4+, CD8+, or CD8+CD57+ T cells (not recorded which) from PBMCs. The receptors come from a human donor in good health, serving as a control.

This clonotype was observed once. A junction boundary mismatches the germline segment, possibly from a read error. The rearrangement uses TRBV6-5 and TRBJ1-6, with TRBD1 matching 8 bases. The CDR3 contains 13 residues. Per the germline V gene, CDR1 is MNHEY and CDR2 is SVGAGI. CDR3 loop: CASSHRGTPPLRF. The CDR3 DNA reads TGTGCCAGCAGTCACAGGGGGACGCCACCCCTCCGCTTT.

V usage is TRBV15 and J usage is TRBJ2-7; 11 bases align to TRBD1. The CDR3 contains 16 residues. Trimming took 0 bases from V and 6 from J; bases not matched to a gene: 7. Germline V gene data show CDR1 as LNHNV and CDR2 as YYDKDF (reference sequence). The CDR3 nucleotides are TGTGCCACCAGCAGAGATCAGAGGACAGGGGGCTTCGAGCAGTACTTC. Its protein product is CATSRDQRTGGFEQYF.

This clonotype was detected ten times or more. The V and J genes are TRBV15 and TRBJ2-1; TRBD2 agrees at 8 bases. Germline trimming cut 5 bases from V and 12 bases from J; bases unmatched to any gene: 12. CDR3 length: 14 amino acids. The germline V gene has CDR1 LNHNV and CDR2 YYDKDF (reference sequence). CDR3 protein: CATSVPSSGGGQFF. Written as DNA, the CDR3 is TGTGCCACCAGCGTCCCAAGCAGCGGGGGTGGGCAGTTCTTC.

Comment on this clonotype: A junction boundary mismatches the germline segment, possibly from a read error. V and J are TRBV15 and TRBJ2-7, with TRBD1 identical over 7 bases. CDR1 and CDR2 from the germline V gene are LNHNV and YYDKDF (reference sequence). This CDR3 region has 13 residues. CDR3 in amino acids: CATSRDRADEQYF. The CDR3, as DNA: TGTGCCACCAGCCGAGACAGGGCGGACGAGCAGTACTTC.

V gene TRBV7-7 combines with J gene TRBJ2-7, with 12 bases identical to TRBD2. The CDR3 covers 16 residues. V gave up 2 bases and J gave up 4 bases; unmatched junction bases: 6. Germline CDR1 reads SSHAT; CDR2 reads FNYEAQ (reference sequence). As DNA, the CDR3 is TGTGCCAGCAGCTTAATCCTAGCGGGGGGGCCGTACGAGCAGTACTTC. It encodes CASSLILAGGPYEQYF.

V gene TRBV7-6 combines with J gene TRBJ1-1, with D uncertain. Germline V CDR1 and CDR2: SGHVS, FNYEAQ. CDR3 size: 15 residues. Trimming left V 1 base short and J 1 base short, with 10 bases between. This chain's CDR3 is CASSLGSSGNTEAFF. The CDR3 region has the DNA TGTGCCAGCAGCTTAGGTTCGTCGGGGAACACTGAAGCTTTCTTT. The full variable domain, completed using reference TRBV7-6 and TRBJ1-1, is GAGVSQSPRYKVTKRGQDVALRCDPISGHVSLYWYRQALGQGPEFLTYFNYEAQQDKSGLPNDRFSAERPEGSISTLTIQRTEQRDSAMYRCASSLGSSGNTEAFFGQGTRLTVV.

The chain uses TRBV7-9 and TRBJ2-7, with a possible D match to TRBD1 (6 bases). The CDR3 length is 13 residues. V was clipped by 5 bases and J by 6 bases, with 14 bases between them. CDR1 and CDR2 from the germline V gene are SEHNR and FQNEAQ (reference sequence). The CDR3 spells CASSQGTLGEQYV. CDR3 coding DNA: TGTGCCAGCAGCCAGGGGACACTAGGCGAGCAGTACGTC.

The V call is TRBV2, the J call TRBJ1-2; D is ambiguous. The CDR3 extends over 12 amino acids. The V and J ends lost 1 base and 8 bases respectively, with 8 bases between them. The V gene's germline CDR1 is SNHLY and CDR2 FYNNEI. In DNA, the CDR3 is TGTGCCAGCAGTGAAGGGGCGCAAGGCTACACCTTC. This gives the protein CASSEGAQGYTF.

This clonotype was counted at least ten times. This chain links TRBV20-1 with TRBJ1-1; D perhaps matches TRBD1 (6 bases). Per germline, CDR1 DFQATT and CDR2 SNEGSKA (reference sequence). CDR3 size: 17 residues. V gave up 0 bases and J gave up 0 bases, with 17 bases separating them. Here the CDR3 DNA reads TGCAGTGCTAGAGATCCCACTAACGGACAGCTGAACACTGAAGCTTTCTTT. Its translation is CSARDPTNGQLNTEAFF.

The chain joins TRBV5-6 to TRBJ1-2; TRBD1 agrees at 7 bases. The CDR3 consists of 13 residues. V was pared by 5 bases and J by 8 bases, with 9 bases of the junction left unmatched. The germline V gene has CDR1 SGHDT and CDR2 YYEEEE. The CDR3 coding sequence is TGTGCCAGCAGTCTGACAGGGAGCTGGGGCTACACCTTC. Encoded protein: CASSLTGSWGYTF.

The V call is TRBV2, the J call TRBJ1-1; maybe TRBD1 (5 bases). Germline lookup yields CDR1 SNHLY and CDR2 FYNNEI. CDR3 size: 15 residues. The V gene lost 7 bases and the J gene lost 4 bases, with 19 bases spanning the gap. The CDR3, as DNA: TGTGCCAGCATCGAGACAGCAGTTAGAGTCACTGAAGCTTTCTTT. Its translation is CASIETAVRVTEAFF.

This clonotype was detected a few times. V is TRBV6-2 or TRBV6-3 and J is TRBJ2-5; tentative D call: TRBD2 (7 bases). The CDR3 runs to 17 residues. The germline V gene encodes CDR1 MNHEY and CDR2 SVGEGT. V lost 2 bases and J 2 bases, leaving 18 bases between the germline ends. In DNA, the CDR3 is TGTGCCAGCAGTTACGTTAGTTCGGGGGGCCCACAAGAGACCCAGTACTTC. This translates into CASSYVSSGGPQETQYF.

This clonotype has a count of ten or more. The gene calls are TRBV12-3 or TRBV12-4 and TRBJ1-2, with a tentative D call TRBD1 (6 bases). The length of the CDR3 is 12 residues. V was shortened by 2 bases and J by 8 bases, with 9 bases between the two germline ends. This CDR3 reads CASSLTGQGYTF. The CDR3 DNA reads as TGTGCCAGCAGTTTAACAGGGCAGGGCTACACCTTC.

This clonotype came up many times. The chain has TRBV5-6 and TRBJ1-1; 10 positions match TRBD1. This CDR3 has 15 amino acids. The germline V gene encodes CDR1 SGHDT and CDR2 YYEEEE. The V gene end was trimmed by 2 bases and the J gene end by 3 bases; junction bases not matched to a gene: 4. The CDR3 protein is CASSFDRGPDTEAFF. The DNA for the CDR3 is TGTGCCAGCAGCTTCGACAGGGGGCCGGACACTGAAGCTTTCTTT.

Details on this clonotype: A read error may produce the germline difference seen at one junction end. The chain combines TRBV29-1 with TRBJ1-4; D is unresolved. The V gene's germline CDR1 is SQVTM and CDR2 ANQGSEA. The CDR3 has 14 amino acids. CDR3 in amino acids: CSVFEGPTNEKLFF. The CDR3 DNA sequence: TGTAGCGTCTTCGAGGGCCCAACTAATGAAAAACTGTTTTTT. The complete variable domain, with remaining parts taken from reference TRBV29-1 and TRBJ1-4, reads SAVISQKPSRDICQRGTSLTIQCQVDSQVTMMFWYRQQPGQSLTLIATANQGSEATYESGFVIDKFPISRPNLTFSTLTVSNMSPEDSSIYLCSVFEGPTNEKLFFGSGTQLSVL.

The J gene is TRBJ2-5, the V gene TRBV12-5; tentatively, D is TRBD2 (7 bases). The CDR3 length is 13 residues. Germline lookup yields CDR1 LGHNT and CDR2 FRNRAP. V was shortened by 6 bases and J by 5 bases, with 13 bases between the two germline ends. CDR3 protein: CASGRGAEETQYF. CDR3 coding DNA: TGTGCTAGTGGCCGGGGGGCTGAGGAGACCCAGTACTTC.

A word on this clonotype: A much bigger clone sits one base away, suggesting this may be a read error. The chain recombines TRBV3-1 with TRBJ1-3; no clear D. CDR3 size: 15 residues. CDR1 LGHDT and CDR2 YNNKEL come from the germline V gene (reference sequence). The CDR3 nucleotides are TGTGCCAACAGCCAAGGTCTCCTCTCTGGAAACACCATATATTTT. This encodes CANSQGLLSGNTIYF.

This clonotype came up many times. J is TRBJ2-3 and V is TRBV12-3 or TRBV12-4; D possibly uses TRBD1 or TRBD2 (5 bases each). V was trimmed by 5 bases and J by 2 bases, leaving 14 bases between them. The CDR3 contains 15 residues. CDR3 region: CASSPLTGPTDTQYF. DNA of the CDR3: TGTGCCAGCAGTCCGCTGACGGGGCCCACAGATACGCAGTATTTT.

J is TRBJ2-5 and V is TRBV10-3; 9 nucleotides match TRBD2. Germline V gene data show CDR1 as ENHRY and CDR2 as SYGVKD. The length of the CDR3 is 14 residues. The trim removed 2 bases at V and 3 bases at J, leaving 1 base unmatched. This chain's CDR3 is CAISEAGGKETQYF. In DNA, the CDR3 is TGTGCCATCAGTGAGGCGGGGGGGAAAGAGACCCAGTACTTC.

This chain joins TRBV12-3 or TRBV12-4 and TRBJ1-2, with 10 bases matching TRBD1. The V segment lost 6 bases and the J segment 3 bases; nucleotides outside the gene matches: 7. This CDR3 is built from 15 residues. The CDR3 here is CASSKTGGGDYGYTF. DNA of the CDR3: TGTGCCAGCAGCAAGACAGGGGGCGGTGACTATGGCTACACCTTC.

CDR3 in DNA: TGTGCCATCGGTCAGGGGTCGAGAACTGAAGCTTTCTTT. Translated, it gives CAIGQGSRTEAFF. The chain couples TRBV10-3 to TRBJ1-1, with D perhaps matching TRBD1 (6 bases). In germline, CDR1 is ENHRY, CDR2 SYGVKD. The CDR3 runs 13 residues. V was shortened by 8 bases and J by 5 bases, with 15 bases between the two germline ends.

The chain uses TRBV19 and TRBJ2-7; D remains ambiguous. V lost 9 bases, J lost 6 bases, and 18 bases lay in between. Germline CDR1 reads LNHDA; CDR2 reads SQIVND (reference sequence). The CDR3 length is 13 residues. CDR3 in amino acids: CASRNPPRGEQYF. The CDR3 DNA is TGTGCCAGCCGGAATCCTCCTCGCGGCGAGCAGTACTTC.

V usage is TRBV4-1 and J usage is TRBJ2-3, with 15 bases identical to TRBD2. This CDR3 region has 18 residues. CDR1 and CDR2 from the germline V gene are MGHRA and YSYEKL. V shed 1 base, J shed 5 bases, and the junction held 7 bases outside the gene matches. The CDR3 coding sequence is TGCGCCAGCAGCCAAGCATCGGGACTAGCGGGGGGAAAAGATACGCAGTATTTT. It specifies CASSQASGLAGGKDTQYF.

J is TRBJ1-2 and V is TRBV19; weak D call: TRBD1 (5 bases). V gave up 6 bases and J gave up 7 bases, with 18 bases separating them. Per the germline V gene, CDR1 is LNHDA and CDR2 is SQIVND (reference sequence). CDR3 length: 14 amino acids. The CDR3, as DNA: TGTGCCAGTAGCCCGTACACAGGACGCTCTGGCTACACCTTC. Translated, it gives CASSPYTGRSGYTF.

This clonotype was seen repeatedly, ten times or more. This rearrangement joins TRBV29-1 to TRBJ2-7; D is perhaps TRBD1 or TRBD2 (7 bases each). V was clipped by 6 bases and J by 6 bases, with 27 bases between them. Germline V gene lookup returns CDR1 SQVTM and CDR2 ANQGSEA. The CDR3 totals 16 residues. The CDR3 DNA follows: TGCAGCGTCAACCAGGGGGGGCCCGTGGCTTCTTTCGAGCAGTACTTC. Protein product: CSVNQGGPVASFEQYF.

This clonotype was counted at least ten times. This sequence joins TRBV3-1 and TRBJ2-7, with 10 bases lining up with TRBD2. This CDR3 has 13 amino acids. J lost 3 bases, V lost 7 bases, and 3 bases had no gene match. Germline CDR1 is LGHDT and CDR2 is YNNKEL (reference sequence). The CDR3 protein is CASKIAGGYEQYF. Written as DNA, the CDR3 is TGTGCCAGCAAGATAGCGGGGGGCTACGAGCAGTACTTC.